The rows below give T cell receptor beta chains drawn from one sample of a study of cytomegalovirus exposure and HLA in healthy donors. The protocol was immunoSEQ multiplex PCR, while the TCRdb copy is restricted to in-frame clones and leaves out a portion. The repertoire includes around 99,000 clones, 82% of them detected once, and 2% to 3% sits in the top ten. The source material was PBMCs. These TCRs come from a man aged 30 to 45 in good health and CMV-seropositive. Both conserved end residues are part of each CDR3. A D gene is named only where the DNA matches it firmly. The size field is filled for only some rows; it gives once, few, many or a size class.

D gene	V gene	J gene	clone size	CDR3 protein	CDR3 DNA
TRBD2	TRBV6-1	TRBJ2-5	NA	CASNSGAGRETQYF	TGTGCCAGCAACAGCGGGGCGGGACGGGAGACCCAGTACTTC
NA	TRBV27	TRBJ1-2	NA	CASSLFSGLEYGYTF	TGTGCCAGCAGTTTATTCTCAGGCCTCGAGTATGGCTACACCTTC
NA	TRBV7-2	TRBJ1-1	NA	CASSFNLNTEAFF	TGTGCCAGCAGCTTCAACTTGAACACTGAAGCTTTCTTT
TRBD1	TRBV5-1	TRBJ2-7	NA	CASSYFGGTGAYEQYF	TGCGCCAGCAGCTATTTTGGCGGGACAGGGGCCTACGAGCAGTACTTC
NA	TRBV5-6	TRBJ2-1	NA	CASSLRQEAYNEQFF	TGTGCCAGCAGTCTTAGGCAGGAGGCCTACAATGAGCAGTTCTTC
TRBD2	TRBV6-4	TRBJ2-3	NA	CASSDTTSGGARRYF	TGTGCCAGCAGTGACACAACTAGCGGGGGGGCCAGAAGGTATTTT
NA	TRBV7-8	TRBJ1-3	NA	CASSARGPQSSGNTIYF	TGTGCCAGCAGTGCCCGTGGGCCCCAGAGCTCTGGAAACACCATATATTTT
TRBD1	TRBV19	TRBJ2-2	once	CASRRDSNTGELFF	TGTGCCAGTAGGAGGGACAGTAACACCGGGGAGCTGTTTTTT
NA	TRBV15	TRBJ1-2	NA	CATRGGGPGYTF	TGTGCCACCAGGGGCGGAGGACCTGGCTACACCTTC
NA	TRBV28	TRBJ2-1	NA	CASSDRNEQFF	TGTGCCAGCAGTGACAGGAATGAGCAGTTCTTC
TRBD2	TRBV30	TRBJ2-5	NA	CAWSPNRTSGGPLTQETQYF	TGTGCCTGGAGCCCGAACCGGACTAGCGGGGGGCCTCTTACCCAAGAGACCCAGTACTTC
TRBD1	TRBV6-1	TRBJ1-2	NA	CASSEAIRDRYGYTF	TGTGCCAGCAGTGAAGCGATTCGGGACAGATATGGCTACACCTTC
NA	TRBV5-1	TRBJ2-3	NA	CASSSDPGGTPTDTQYF	TGCGCCAGCAGCTCAGACCCTGGGGGGACCCCGACAGATACGCAGTATTTT
NA	TRBV15	TRBJ2-7	NA	CATSQEGTFTYEQYF	TGTGCCACCAGTCAGGAGGGCACCTTTACTTACGAGCAGTACTTC
NA	TRBV2	TRBJ2-7	NA	CASTAGWTGEQYF	TGTGCCAGCACGGCAGGGTGGACGGGCGAGCAGTACTTC
TRBD1	TRBV9	TRBJ1-3	NA	CASSHNRGGSGNTIYF	TGTGCCAGCAGCCATAACAGGGGAGGAAGTGGAAACACCATATATTTT
NA	TRBV19	TRBJ1-5	NA	CASSIEYQPQHF	TGTGCCAGTAGTATCGAGTATCAGCCCCAGCATTTT
TRBD1	TRBV18	TRBJ2-1	NA	CASSSRTGTGDNEQFF	TGTGCCAGCTCATCTCGGACCGGGACAGGGGATAATGAGCAGTTCTTC
NA	TRBV18	TRBJ1-1	NA	CASSRMNTEAFF	TGTGCCAGCTCACGTATGAACACTGAAGCTTTCTTT
NA	TRBV5-1	TRBJ1-1	few	CASSPGTEAFF	TGCGCCAGCAGCCCGGGCACTGAAGCTTTCTTT
TRBD1	TRBV9	TRBJ1-1	NA	CASSEGQGRPEAFF	TGTGCCAGCAGCGAGGGACAGGGTCGCCCTGAAGCTTTCTTT
NA	TRBV5-6	TRBJ2-4	NA	CASSLPGGPSDSQYF	TGTGCCAGCAGCCTACCGGGCGGACCTTCGGACAGTCAGTACTTC
NA	TRBV6-6	TRBJ1-1	NA	CASSYSGGAEAFF	TGTGCCAGCAGTTACTCAGGGGGAGCAGAAGCTTTCTTT
NA	TRBV15	TRBJ2-7	many	CATSRVRVQGVSYEQYF	TGTGCCACCAGCAGAGTTCGAGTACAGGGTGTATCCTACGAGCAGTACTTC
TRBD1	TRBV5-1	TRBJ2-5	once	CASSSGDRAQETQYF	TGCGCCAGCAGCTCGGGGGACAGGGCCCAAGAGACCCAGTACTTC
NA	TRBV19	TRBJ1-5	NA	CASSIEGGNQPQHF	TGTGCCAGTAGTATAGAAGGGGGCAATCAGCCCCAGCATTTT
NA	TRBV5-1	TRBJ1-1	NA	CASSPYGGLEAFF	TGTGCCAGCAGCCCCTACGGGGGGCTCGAGGCTTTCTTT
TRBD1	TRBV7-2	TRBJ2-1	NA	CASSSETGALFNEQFF	TGTGCCAGCAGCTCAGAGACAGGGGCGCTTTTTAATGAGCAGTTCTTC
TRBD1	TRBV7-7	TRBJ2-5	NA	CASSPGGGETQYF	TGTGCCAGCAGCCCAGGGGGCGGGGAGACCCAGTACTTC
NA	TRBV9	TRBJ1-1	NA	CASSVAPGNTEAFF	TGTGCCAGCAGCGTAGCACCAGGGAATACTGAAGCTTTCTTT
TRBD1	TRBV19	TRBJ2-7	once	CASSTRGQGFEQYF	TGTGCCAGTAGTACAAGGGGACAGGGGTTCGAGCAGTACTTC
TRBD1	TRBV28	TRBJ2-7	NA	CASGRQTGGFHEQYF	TGTGCCAGCGGTCGACAGACAGGGGGCTTTCACGAGCAGTACTTC
NA	TRBV27	TRBJ1-5	few	CASSPTMGRQPQHF	TGTGCCAGCAGTCCTACGATGGGGCGGCAGCCCCAGCATTTT
NA	TRBV4-1	TRBJ2-5	NA	CASSQRAGVAQETQYF	TGCGCCAGCAGCCAACGAGCCGGGGTCGCCCAAGAGACCCAGTACTTC
NA	TRBV2	TRBJ1-2	NA	CASKRDPQEGYTF	TGTGCCAGCAAGAGAGATCCCCAAGAGGGCTACACCTTC
NA	TRBV10-2	TRBJ1-2	NA	CASTSPGVRFGYTF	TGCGCCAGCACCTCCCCAGGGGTCCGTTTCGGCTACACCTTC
NA	TRBV6-1	TRBJ1-5	few	CASSEAGGSNQPQHF	TGTGCCAGCAGTGAAGCCGGGGGTAGCAATCAGCCCCAGCATTTT
NA	TRBV2	TRBJ1-5	NA	CASRQDSGLPQHF	TGTGCCAGCAGACAGGACAGCGGCCTGCCCCAGCATTTT
NA	TRBV30	TRBJ1-2	NA	CAWNHNYRTENYGYTF	TGTGCCTGGAACCATAATTATAGGACTGAGAACTATGGCTACACCTTC